This T cell receptor beta chain was retrieved from a study of T cells in Graves' hyperthyroidism and ophthalmopathy. General study findings and limits: Most thyroid clonotypes expanded above 0.001 appeared in blood too.

Notes on this clonotype: The antigen remains unidentified. An end of the junction does not agree with germline; a read error may underlie this.

TCR beta CDR3 sequences were amplified from RNA transcripts. HTBI primers drove first-round RT-PCR of the TCR CDR3. A single record per CDR3 protein comes from TCRdb applying MiXCR to the multiplex PCR reads. The sample yields about 840,000 distinct CDR3 sequences, 35% to 40% seen once. Germline assignment: CDR1 WNHNN and CDR2 SYGVQD (reference sequence). The CDR3 length is 14 residues. The TCR comes from a man aged 18 to 30 with Graves' hyperthyroidism. Material for sequencing was blood. The chain carries TRBV10-1 and TRBJ2-7, with D perhaps assigned TRBD1 or TRBD2 (6 bases each). Here the CDR3 reads CASTGLPRGDEQCF. The CDR3 nucleotides are TGCGCCAGTACCGGACTACCGAGGGGGGACGAGCAGTGCTTC.